The 25 T cell receptor beta chains reported below all come from one sample, sequenced in a study of T cells after yellow fever vaccination. TCRdb reprocessed the 5' RACE reads with MiXCR, giving one entry per CDR3 protein. The sample shows about 630,000 distinct CDR3 sequences, approximately 13% of them seen only once. The specimen was PBMCs, collected on the day of the yellow fever booster vaccination. These receptors all come from a man under 40 who received the YFV17D yellow fever vaccine.

The CDR3 reads CASSEGRIYEQYF. The CDR3, as DNA: TGCGCCAGCAGTGAGGGACGGATCTACGAGCAGTACTTC. This chain connects TRBV10-2 to TRBJ2-7, with D unclear. Germline values: CDR1 WSHSY, CDR2 SAAADI. Between the trimmed V and J ends, which lost 2 bases and 3 bases, there was a span of 8 bases. The CDR3 covers 13 residues.

This clonotype occurred a few times. The chain couples TRBV19 to TRBJ2-5; D call uncertain. Germline V gives CDR1 LNHDA, CDR2 SQIVND (reference sequence). The CDR3 is 14 residues long. V lost 3 bases and J 2 bases, leaving 10 bases between the germline ends. CDR3 protein: CASSITTAQETQYF. In nucleotides, the CDR3 is TGTGCCAGTAGTATTACGACGGCTCAAGAGACCCAGTACTTC.

The V and J genes are TRBV29-1 and TRBJ1-1; no clear D gene. The V gene lost 3 bases and the J gene lost 1 base, with 12 bases spanning the gap. The CDR3 is 14 amino acids. The germline V gene encodes CDR1 SQVTM and CDR2 ANQGSEA. Here the CDR3 reads CSVELSSGNTEAFF. CDR3 DNA: TGCAGCGTTGAGCTCTCCTCAGGGAACACTGAAGCTTTCTTT.

The chain carries TRBV20-1 and TRBJ2-5; TRBD2 is a possible D gene (7 bases). The CDR3 has 14 amino acids. Germline-derived CDR1 and CDR2 are DFQATT and SNEGSKA (reference sequence). Deletions cut 6 bases from V and 2 bases from J, with 16 bases between. CDR3 DNA: TGCAGTGCCAAATTAAGGGGGGGACAAGAGACCCAGTACTTC. It encodes CSAKLRGGQETQYF.

This clonotype has just a few counts. The rearrangement links TRBV20-1 to TRBJ1-1; D is perhaps TRBD1 (5 bases). This CDR3 has 15 residues. Germline V gene sequence: CDR1 DFQATT, CDR2 SNEGSKA (reference sequence). The V gene lost 6 bases and the J gene lost 0 bases, with 17 bases spanning the gap. The CDR3 DNA reads as TGCAGTGCATTCCCCTCGGGACGGATGAACACTGAAGCTTTCTTT. Translation: CSAFPSGRMNTEAFF.

In this sample, this clonotype turned up a few times. The chain employs TRBV7-8 and TRBJ2-7; 9 nucleotides align to TRBD1. Germline V lookup: CDR1 SGHVS, CDR2 FQNEAQ. The V and J ends lost 8 bases and 5 bases, in that order; junction bases with no gene match: 7. This CDR3 comprises 13 residues. This CDR3 is CASLQTGGHEQYF. CDR3 bases: TGTGCCAGCCTACAGACAGGGGGACACGAGCAGTACTTC.

The chain joins TRBV20-1 to TRBJ2-3; D unclear. Germline V lookup: CDR1 DFQATT, CDR2 SNEGSKA (reference sequence). Trimming removed 6 bases from V and 0 bases from J, with 13 bases in between. CDR3 length equals 14 residues. CDR3 region: CSAELGYSTDTQYF. DNA for the CDR3: TGCAGTGCAGAACTCGGCTATAGCACAGATACGCAGTATTTT.

This sequence joins TRBV6-5 and TRBJ1-4; D is uncertain. Trimming took 7 bases from V and 6 from J, leaving 9 bases between them. In germline, CDR1 is MNHEY, CDR2 SVGAGI. The CDR3 loop spans 12 amino acids. In DNA form, the CDR3 reads TGTGCCAGCAAAACTGGGGATGAAAAACTGTTTTTT. Translating gives CASKTGDEKLFF.

The gene calls are TRBV6-2 or TRBV6-3 and TRBJ2-2; no clear D gene. The CDR3 length is 16 residues. Trimming removed 3 bases from V and 0 bases from J, with 11 bases in between. The germline CDR1 and CDR2 sequences are MNHEY and SVGEGT. The CDR3 DNA follows: TGTGCCAGCAGTTATAAGGAGAGCGCGAACACCGGGGAGCTGTTTTTT. Its protein product is CASSYKESANTGELFF.

This clonotype showed up just a few times. The chain uses TRBV28 and TRBJ1-1; D gene ambiguous. The CDR3 runs 15 residues. Looked up from germline, CDR1 is MDHEN and CDR2 is SYDVKM. Trimming pared 3 bases from V and 0 bases from J, leaving 11 bases between. CDR3 amino acids: CASSFRGSMNTEAFF. The CDR3, as DNA: TGTGCCAGCAGTTTCCGGGGTAGTATGAACACTGAAGCTTTCTTT.

This rearrangement joins TRBV20-1 to TRBJ1-5; TRBD1 matches 7 bases. This CDR3 spans 15 amino acids. CDR1 is DFQATT, CDR2 SNEGSKA, per germline (reference sequence). J gave up 7 bases and V 3 bases, and 12 bases lay outside the gene matches. CDR3 in DNA: TGCAGTGCTAGTGTAACAGGGGCGGCGGGGCAGCCCCAGCATTTT. Amino acid sequence: CSASVTGAAGQPQHF.

This clonotype was picked up a small number of times. This chain connects TRBV15 to TRBJ2-2; D not resolved. Germline V gene sequence: CDR1 LNHNV, CDR2 YYDKDF (reference sequence). The CDR3 totals 15 residues. The V end lost 0 bases, the J end lost 5 bases, and 10 bases lay between the germline ends. CDR3 sequence reads: CATSRDESLTGELFF. For the CDR3, the DNA is TGTGCCACCAGCAGAGATGAATCCCTGACCGGGGAGCTGTTTTTT.

This clonotype was recorded a few times. This chain uses TRBV28 with TRBJ2-1, with a tentative D call TRBD2 (6 bases). Per germline, CDR1 MDHEN and CDR2 SYDVKM. CDR3 length: 14 residues. Deletions cut 7 bases from V and 8 bases from J, with 18 bases between. The CDR3 DNA is TGTGCCAGCAACCCCGGGAGCCCTGGAGATGAGCAGTTCTTC. Its translation is CASNPGSPGDEQFF.

Ten or more counts support this clonotype. V and J are TRBV6-1 and TRBJ2-7, with D perhaps matching TRBD2 (6 bases). The germline gives CDR1 MNHNS, CDR2 SASEGT. The CDR3 consists of 11 residues. V dropped 7 bases and J dropped 7 bases, with 11 bases sitting between them. The CDR3 reads CASTPGEEQYF. The DNA of the CDR3 is TGTGCCAGCACCCCGGGGGAGGAGCAGTACTTC.

V and J are TRBV10-3 and TRBJ2-1; D remains unclear. This CDR3 has 13 amino acids. V lost 8 bases to trimming and J lost 10 bases, with 18 bases between them. Germline V CDR1 and CDR2: ENHRY, SYGVKD. CDR3 in DNA: TGTGCCATCCAGGACCTCCCTTCTGGGGAGCAGTTCTTC. It is translated as CAIQDLPSGEQFF.

The V and J genes are TRBV19 and TRBJ2-1, with 8 bases that match TRBD2. The CDR3 consists of 17 residues. J was trimmed by 0 bases and V by 2 bases; bases with no gene match: 6. CDR1 is LNHDA and CDR2 is SQIVND in the germline V gene (reference sequence). The CDR3 is CASSIRLARSSYNEQFF. CDR3 bases: TGTGCCAGTAGTATAAGACTAGCGCGAAGCTCCTACAATGAGCAGTTCTTC.

Of note for this clonotype: The germline gene is not matched at one end of the junction; a read error may be the cause. The chain is built from TRBV3-1 and TRBJ1-1, with D uncertain. This CDR3 spans 17 amino acids. The V gene's germline CDR1 is LGHDT and CDR2 YNNKEL (reference sequence). CDR3 DNA sequence: TGTGCCAGCAGCCAATCCGTGGCAGGACTCCTGAACACTGGAGCTTTCTTT. It encodes CASSQSVAGLLNTGAFF.

This clonotype was detected many times. The chain carries TRBV3-1 and TRBJ1-3; D is unclear. V was trimmed by 0 bases and J by 2 bases, leaving 8 bases between them. The CDR3 totals 15 residues. Germline V gene lookup returns CDR1 LGHDT and CDR2 YNNKEL (reference sequence). The CDR3 protein is CASSQELGTGNTIYF. CDR3 bases: TGTGCCAGCAGCCAAGAGCTGGGTACTGGAAACACCATATATTTT. Looking up the rest from reference TRBV3-1 and TRBJ1-3 gives the full variable domain: DTAVSQTPKYLVTQMGNDKSIKCEQNLGHDTMYWYKQDSKKFLKIMFSYNNKELIINETVPNRFSPKSPDKAHLNLHINSLELGDSAVYFCASSQELGTGNTIYFGEGSWLTVV.

V and J are TRBV7-2 and TRBJ2-7; possibly TRBD2 for D (6 bases). The V gene's germline CDR1 is SGHTA and CDR2 FQGNSA. V lost 6 bases to trimming and J lost 4 bases, with 13 bases between them. The CDR3 sequence is 13 residues long. The CDR3 sequence: CASRPGLKYEQYF. For the CDR3, the DNA is TGTGCCAGCAGACCGGGACTCAAGTACGAGCAGTACTTC.

V gene TRBV27 combines with J gene TRBJ1-1, with 7 positions matching TRBD1. CDR3 length: 13 residues. CDR1 is MNHEY, CDR2 SMNVEV, per germline (reference sequence). Trimming cost V 3 bases and J 7 bases; bases outside gene matches: 5. CDR3 region: CASSFGPGGEAFF. DNA for the CDR3: TGTGCCAGCAGTTTTGGTCCAGGGGGTGAAGCTTTCTTT.

J is TRBJ2-3 and V is TRBV20-1; TRBD2 might be the D (6 bases). The CDR3 runs to 12 residues. V lost 6 bases, J lost 6 bases, and 13 bases lay in between. CDR1 and CDR2 from the germline V gene are DFQATT and SNEGSKA (reference sequence). The chain's CDR3 is CSATGGGDTQYF. For the CDR3, the DNA is TGCAGTGCAACCGGAGGAGGGGATACGCAGTATTTT.

This clonotype was counted between two and nine times. The rearrangement uses TRBV30 and TRBJ2-4, with D maybe TRBD2 (5 bases). The CDR3 runs 13 residues. Trimming cost V 0 bases and J 10 bases, with 13 bases left between them. Germline CDR1 and CDR2: GTSNPN and SVGIG (reference sequence). Written as DNA, the CDR3 is TGTGCCTGGAGTGTACGGCCTGCGGGTATTCAGTACTTC. It is translated as CAWSVRPAGIQYF.

The J gene is TRBJ2-4, the V gene TRBV20-1; no definite D call. The V end was cut by 1 base, the J end by 10 bases, with 8 bases between. Germline V gene sequence: CDR1 DFQATT, CDR2 SNEGSKA (reference sequence). The CDR3 extends over 11 amino acids. The CDR3 nucleotides are TGCAGTGCTAGAGCGGCGAGAATTCAGTACTTC. Translated: CSARAARIQYF.

This clonotype was seen a few times. The chain links TRBV7-9 to TRBJ1-1; the D gene is possibly TRBD1 (6 bases). From germline, CDR1 is SEHNR and CDR2 FQNEAQ (reference sequence). The CDR3 consists of 15 residues. The V end lost 4 bases, the J end lost 1 base, and 13 bases lay between the germline ends. The CDR3 loop is CASSSQGYPNTEAFF. The CDR3 DNA follows: TGTGCCAGCAGCTCGCAGGGGTATCCGAACACTGAAGCTTTCTTT. Drawing the rest from reference TRBV7-9 and TRBJ1-1, the complete variable domain is DTGVSQNPRHKITKRGQNVTFRCDPISEHNRLYWYRQTLGQGPEFLTYFQNEAQLEKSRLLSDRFSAERPKGSFSTLEIQRTEQGDSAMYLCASSSQGYPNTEAFFGQGTRLTVV.

CDR3 in amino acids: CASSQGATYEQYF. The CDR3 DNA is TGCGCCAGCAGCCAAGGGGCTACCTACGAGCAGTACTTC. V and J are TRBV4-3 and TRBJ2-7; D unclear. This CDR3 contains 13 residues. Germline V gene lookup returns CDR1 LGHNA and CDR2 YSLEER. Trimming stripped 1 base from V and 2 bases from J, with 6 bases between.